These 20 T cell receptor beta chains were all obtained from the same sample, sequenced in a study of regulatory T cells in long-lasting Graves disease. Regarding time point: newly diagnosed GD, antithyroid drugs for less than 3 months. With RNA extracted from PBMCs as input, the TCR library was made. According to the study, TCR beta libraries were built with iRepertoire HTBI primers and CDR3-region Arm-PCR. TCRdb reanalysed the multiplex PCR reads using MiXCR and keeps one entry per CDR3 protein. The sample has under 800,000 distinct CDR3 sequences; 15% to 20% are singletons. This sample was shared with a second study, whose subject was T cells in Graves' hyperthyroidism and ophthalmopathy.

Specimen: peripheral blood mononuclear cells (PBMCs), collected at new diagnosis, from a patient treated with antithyroid drugs. Receptors were obtained from a woman in her 30s with Graves disease.

There are many counts of this clonotype. The gene calls are TRBV15 and TRBJ2-2, with no clear D. There are 16 residues in the CDR3. Germline CDR1 and CDR2: LNHNV and YYDKDF (reference sequence). The V and J ends lost 6 bases and 0 bases respectively, with 14 bases between them. The CDR3 bases are TGTGCCACCAGTCGCCCTGAGAACGCGAACACCGGGGAGCTGTTTTTT. This codes for CATSRPENANTGELFF.

This clonotype was recorded a few times. This sequence joins TRBV28 and TRBJ1-1; D not resolved. The CDR3 sequence is 12 residues long. From germline, CDR1 is MDHEN and CDR2 SYDVKM. V was shortened by 2 bases and J by 7 bases, with 8 bases between the two germline ends. The CDR3 spells CASSLISNEAFF. The CDR3 nucleotides read TGTGCCAGCAGTTTAATCAGCAATGAAGCTTTCTTT.

J is TRBJ2-1 and V is TRBV15; weak D call: TRBD1 (6 bases). The CDR3 runs 14 residues. Germline assignment: CDR1 LNHNV and CDR2 YYDKDF (reference sequence). V was shortened by 0 bases and J by 10 bases, with 13 bases between the two germline ends. The CDR3 region has the DNA TGTGCCACCAGCAGAGACAGGGGCCCCGGAGAGCAGTTCTTC. It translates to CATSRDRGPGEQFF.

The rearrangement uses TRBV5-4 and TRBJ1-4, with 7 bases matching TRBD1. V shed 4 bases and J 3 bases; nucleotides not matched to a gene: 6. The CDR3 loop spans 15 amino acids. CDR1 is SGHNT and CDR2 is YYREEE in the germline V gene (reference sequence). This CDR3 is CASSQKTGSNEKLFF. The DNA for the CDR3 is TGTGCCAGCAGCCAAAAGACAGGGTCTAATGAAAAACTGTTTTTT.

V is TRBV19 and J is TRBJ2-1; perhaps TRBD1 as D (6 bases). V lost 5 bases, J lost 9 bases, and 14 bases lay in between. Germline CDR1 LNHDA, CDR2 SQIVND (reference sequence). The CDR3 is 13 residues long. The CDR3 reads CASSVTGTFEQFF. The CDR3 nucleotides read TGTGCCAGTAGTGTAACAGGGACCTTTGAGCAGTTCTTC.

This clonotype was observed many times. V usage is TRBV6-5 and J usage is TRBJ2-7; D remains unclear. CDR1 and CDR2 (germline): MNHEY, SVGAGI. V was trimmed by 4 bases and J by 6 bases, leaving 10 bases between them. This CDR3 region has 12 residues. The CDR3 here is CASSLPGREQYF. The CDR3 coding sequence is TGTGCCAGCAGTTTGCCCGGGCGCGAGCAGTACTTC.

This clonotype was seen a few times. This chain uses TRBV20-1 with TRBJ2-7, with 11 bases fitting TRBD2. Germline CDR1 DFQATT, CDR2 SNEGSKA (reference sequence). The V gene end was trimmed by 2 bases and the J gene end by 2 bases; junction bases not matched to a gene: 5. The CDR3 is 15 residues long. In DNA, the CDR3 is TGCAGTGCTAGAATAGGGACTAGCGGTACCTACGAGCAGTACTTC. Its translation: CSARIGTSGTYEQYF.

This chain links TRBV28 with TRBJ1-5; D may be TRBD1 (6 bases). Germline V gene lookup returns CDR1 MDHEN and CDR2 SYDVKM. Trimming took 5 bases from V and 7 from J, leaving 12 bases between them. The CDR3 is 13 residues long. The CDR3 coding sequence is TGTGCCAGCAGTCAACAGGGTTTGCAGCCCCAGCATTTT. Its translation: CASSQQGLQPQHF.

The chain uses TRBV6-1 and TRBJ2-7; 7 nucleotides align to TRBD1. The CDR3 has 16 residues. Germline V gene data show CDR1 as MNHNS and CDR2 as SASEGT. J gave up 4 bases and V 11 bases, and 20 bases lay outside the gene matches. The CDR3 DNA sequence: TGTGCCCTAAAGGGGGCAAAAGGGGCCCCCGCTTACGAGCAGTACTTC. It yields the protein CALKGAKGAPAYEQYF.

This clonotype was seen only a few times. The chain uses TRBV4-2 and TRBJ2-7, with D perhaps matching TRBD1 (6 bases). The V end was cut by 5 bases, the J end by 3 bases, with 17 bases between. The CDR3 is made up of 15 amino acids. CDR1 and CDR2 from the germline V gene are LGHNA and YNFKEQ. This chain's CDR3 is CASSESRDTNYEQYF. As DNA, the CDR3 is TGTGCCAGCAGCGAAAGCCGGGACACAAACTACGAGCAGTACTTC.

This clonotype was seen ten or more times. V usage is TRBV29-1 and J usage is TRBJ1-2, with a possible D match to TRBD1 (5 bases). In germline, CDR1 is SQVTM, CDR2 ANQGSEA. CDR3 size: 13 residues. V lost 6 bases and J 4 bases, leaving 15 bases between the germline ends. DNA of the CDR3: TGCAGCGTGGGGGAGGGGATTAGCTATGGCTACACCTTC. Translation: CSVGEGISYGYTF.

In this sample, this clonotype turned up many times. The chain recombines TRBV28 with TRBJ2-7, with 7 bases lining up with TRBD2. Trimming at V came to 6 bases and at J to 3 bases, leaving 8 bases not matched to a gene. Germline CDR1 MDHEN, CDR2 SYDVKM. The CDR3 has 14 amino acids. CDR3 DNA: TGTGCCAGCAGCCATTGGCGGGAGAACTACGAGCAGTACTTC. Protein: CASSHWRENYEQYF.

A remark on this clonotype: Its ends do not fully match the called genes, so a read error is possible. J is TRBJ1-4 and V is TRBV28; D gene unclear. The V gene's germline CDR1 is MDHEN and CDR2 SYDVKM. The CDR3 extends over 17 amino acids. Here the CDR3 reads CASSHGDVAITLEKPFF. The CDR3 bases are TGTGCCAGCAGTCACGGAGATGTGGCAATCACCTTGGAAAAACCGTTTTTT.

V and J are TRBV28 and TRBJ2-1; 7 positions match TRBD2. Germline assignment: CDR1 MDHEN and CDR2 SYDVKM. V gave up 2 bases and J gave up 0 bases; unmatched junction bases: 4. The CDR3 sequence is 16 residues long. DNA of the CDR3: TGTGCCAGCAGTTTAAGGACGGGAGGCTCCTACAATGAGCAGTTCTTC. This codes for CASSLRTGGSYNEQFF.

The V call is TRBV5-1, the J call TRBJ1-5, with D uncertain. Germline values: CDR1 SGHRS, CDR2 YFSETQ. V was cut by 0 bases and J by 8 bases, with 9 bases left in between. The length of the CDR3 is 13 residues. The CDR3 here is CASSLVGVEPQHF. The CDR3 nucleotides are TGCGCCAGCAGCTTGGTTGGCGTGGAGCCCCAGCATTTT.

This chain connects TRBV6-2 or TRBV6-3 to TRBJ2-3; D is unclear. The CDR3 contains 12 residues. Germline lookup yields CDR1 MNHEY and CDR2 SVGEGT. The ends were cut back, 7 bases at V and 8 bases at J, with 13 bases in the middle. DNA for the CDR3: TGTGCCAGCAACGCCGGCCCCGGTACGCAGTATTTT. Protein product: CASNAGPGTQYF.

This clonotype was counted ten times or more. The rearrangement links TRBV6-1 to TRBJ1-1; 7 bases are shared with TRBD1. With V trimmed by 3 bases and J by 1 base, 5 bases remained unmatched. The CDR3 length is 15 residues. The germline gives CDR1 MNHNS, CDR2 SASEGT. CDR3 residues: CASSDQGDWNTEAFF. CDR3 bases: TGTGCCAGCAGTGATCAGGGGGATTGGAACACTGAAGCTTTCTTT.

In its sample, this clonotype was seen many times. The chain has TRBV24-1 and TRBJ1-5, with a weak D call TRBD1 (6 bases). This CDR3 comprises 15 residues. CDR1 is KGHDR and CDR2 is SFDVKD in the germline V gene. V was clipped by 5 bases and J by 4 bases, with 14 bases between them. CDR3 bases: TGTGCCACCAGTGGGTCTGGACAGCTAAATCAGCCCCAGCATTTT. This sequence encodes CATSGSGQLNQPQHF.

There are many counts of this clonotype. The genes are TRBV20-1 and TRBJ2-2; D is uncertain. The germline CDR1 and CDR2 sequences are DFQATT and SNEGSKA (reference sequence). Trimming cost V 3 bases and J 1 base, with 6 bases left between them. This CDR3 comprises 13 residues. CDR3 bases: TGCAGTGCTAGCTTCGGGAACACCGGGGAGCTGTTTTTT. The encoded protein is CSASFGNTGELFF.

This clonotype was found many times. This rearrangement joins TRBV10-3 to TRBJ2-7, with 8 bases lining up with TRBD2. The CDR3 loop spans 15 amino acids. With V trimmed by 3 bases and J by 6 bases, 10 bases remained unmatched. Germline V gene data show CDR1 as ENHRY and CDR2 as SYGVKD. The CDR3 loop is CAISEFSGSSVEQYF. For the CDR3, the DNA is TGTGCCATCAGTGAATTCAGCGGGAGCTCGGTCGAGCAGTACTTC.